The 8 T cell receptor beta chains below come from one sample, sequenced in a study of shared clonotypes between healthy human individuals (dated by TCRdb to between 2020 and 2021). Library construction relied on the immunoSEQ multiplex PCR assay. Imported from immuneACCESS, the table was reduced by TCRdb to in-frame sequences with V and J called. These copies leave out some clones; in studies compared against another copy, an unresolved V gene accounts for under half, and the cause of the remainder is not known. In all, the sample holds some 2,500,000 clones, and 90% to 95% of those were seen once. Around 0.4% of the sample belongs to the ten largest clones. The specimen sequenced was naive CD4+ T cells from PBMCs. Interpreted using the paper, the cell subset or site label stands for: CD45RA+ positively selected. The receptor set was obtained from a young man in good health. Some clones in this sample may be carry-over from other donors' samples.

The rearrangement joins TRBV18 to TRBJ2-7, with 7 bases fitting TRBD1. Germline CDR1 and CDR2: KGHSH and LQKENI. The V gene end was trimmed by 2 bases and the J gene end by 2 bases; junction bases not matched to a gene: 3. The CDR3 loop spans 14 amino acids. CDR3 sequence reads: CASSPVGQTYEQYF. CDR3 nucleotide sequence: TGTGCCAGCTCACCAGTGGGACAGACCTACGAGCAGTACTTC.

The DNA for the CDR3 is TGTGCCAGCAGCCTCCCCGCGCGGGGGGGAGAGACCCAGTACTTC. Amino acids: CASSLPARGGETQYF. The chain links TRBV5-4 to TRBJ2-5; 9 bases align to TRBD2. The CDR3 contains 15 residues. The V and J ends lost 4 bases and 4 bases, in that order; junction bases with no gene match: 8. From germline, CDR1 is SGHNT and CDR2 YYREEE (reference sequence).

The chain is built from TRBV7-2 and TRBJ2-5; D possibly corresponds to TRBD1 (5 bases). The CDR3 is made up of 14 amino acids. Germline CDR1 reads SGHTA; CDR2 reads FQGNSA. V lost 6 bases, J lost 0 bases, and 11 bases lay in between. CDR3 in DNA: TGTGCCAGCAGTTCCAGGGTCTACCAAGAGACCCAGTACTTC. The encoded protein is CASSSRVYQETQYF.

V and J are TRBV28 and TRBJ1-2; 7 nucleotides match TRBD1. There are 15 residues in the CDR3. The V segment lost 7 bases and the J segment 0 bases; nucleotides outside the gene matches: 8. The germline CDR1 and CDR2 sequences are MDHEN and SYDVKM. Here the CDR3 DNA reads TGTGCCAGCACAATTACGGGACAGTCTAACTATGGCTACACCTTC. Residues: CASTITGQSNYGYTF.

The CDR3: CASSLDGGGSWETQYF. In DNA form, the CDR3 reads TGTGCCAGCAGCTTAGATGGCGGCGGGAGTTGGGAGACCCAGTACTTC. This chain connects TRBV7-2 to TRBJ2-5, with 7 bases fitting TRBD2. Germline CDR1 and CDR2: SGHTA and FQGNSA. Unmatched junction bases numbered 10, after V lost 1 base and J lost 5 bases. The CDR3 has 16 residues.

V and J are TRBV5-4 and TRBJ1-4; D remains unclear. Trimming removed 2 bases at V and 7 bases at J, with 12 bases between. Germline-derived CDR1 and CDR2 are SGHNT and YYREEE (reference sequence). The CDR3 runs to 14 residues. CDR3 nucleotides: TGTGCCAGCAGCTTTAAAGCCTCGGGTGAAAAACTGTTTTTT. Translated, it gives CASSFKASGEKLFF.

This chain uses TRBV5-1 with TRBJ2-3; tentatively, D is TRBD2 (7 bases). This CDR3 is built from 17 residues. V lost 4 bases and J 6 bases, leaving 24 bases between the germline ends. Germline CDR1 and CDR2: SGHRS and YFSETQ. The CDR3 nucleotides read TGCGCCAGCAGCAGGGCGTCGGGGGGCCGGGGGGCCGATACGCAGTATTTT. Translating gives CASSRASGGRGADTQYF.

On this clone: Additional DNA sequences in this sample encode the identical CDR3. Here the CDR3 DNA reads TGCGCCAGCAGCTTGGGAGGGGGAAGGAACACTGAAGCTTTCTTT. Translation gives CASSLGGGRNTEAFF. The chain joins TRBV5-1 to TRBJ1-1; TRBD1 is a possible D gene (6 bases). Germline CDR1 SGHRS, CDR2 YFSETQ. The V end lost 0 bases, the J end lost 1 base, and 10 bases lay between the germline ends. CDR3 length equals 15 residues.